This T cell receptor beta chain was recovered during a study of HIV-infected patients and healthy controls. One entry per CDR3 protein results from TCRdb running MiXCR on the 5' RACE reads. Found here are more than 60,000 distinct CDR3 sequences, around 21% of them singletons; the top ten hold 1.1% to 1.5%. Germline CDR1 DFQATT, CDR2 SNEGSKA (reference sequence). The length of the CDR3 is 12 residues. Trimming stripped 1 base from V and 4 bases from J, with 7 bases between. This chain links TRBV20-1 with TRBJ1-2, with D unclear. The sample consisted of CD4+ T cells from blood. This TCR derives from a human donor in good health. In DNA, the CDR3 is TGCAGTGCTAGAGGACAAGCCTATGGCTACACCTTC. This codes for CSARGQAYGYTF.